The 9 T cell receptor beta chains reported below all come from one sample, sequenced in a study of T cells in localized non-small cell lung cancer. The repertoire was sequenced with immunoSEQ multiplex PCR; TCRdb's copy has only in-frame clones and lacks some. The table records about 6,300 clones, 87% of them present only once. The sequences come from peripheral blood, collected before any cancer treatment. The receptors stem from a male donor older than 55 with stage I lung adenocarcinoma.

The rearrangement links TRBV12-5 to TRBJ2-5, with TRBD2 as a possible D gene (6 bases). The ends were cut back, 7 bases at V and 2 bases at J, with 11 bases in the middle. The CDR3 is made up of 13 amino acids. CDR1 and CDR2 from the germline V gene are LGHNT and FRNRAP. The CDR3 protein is CASARAGQETQYF. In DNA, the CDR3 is TGTGCTAGTGCAAGGGCGGGGCAAGAGACCCAGTACTTC.

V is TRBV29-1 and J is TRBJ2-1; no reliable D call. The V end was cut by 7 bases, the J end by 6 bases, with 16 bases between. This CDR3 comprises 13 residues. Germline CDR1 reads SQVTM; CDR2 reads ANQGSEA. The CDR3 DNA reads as TGCAGCGCTGACCCCGCTAGGGTCAATGAGCAGTTCTTC. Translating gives CSADPARVNEQFF.

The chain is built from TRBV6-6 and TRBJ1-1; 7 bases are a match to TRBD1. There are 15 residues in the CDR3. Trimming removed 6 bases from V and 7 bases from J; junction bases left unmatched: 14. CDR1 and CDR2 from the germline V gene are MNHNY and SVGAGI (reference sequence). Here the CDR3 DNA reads TGTGCCAGCAGGAACCTGGGACAGCCCCCCGATGAAGCTTTCTTT. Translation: CASRNLGQPPDEAFF.

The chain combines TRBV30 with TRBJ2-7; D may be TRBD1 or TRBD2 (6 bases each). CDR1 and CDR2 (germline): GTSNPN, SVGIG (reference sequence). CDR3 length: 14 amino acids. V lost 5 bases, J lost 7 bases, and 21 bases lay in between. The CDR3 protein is CAWAPGLTGGEQYF. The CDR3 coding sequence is TGTGCCTGGGCCCCGGGACTGACAGGTGGAGAGCAGTACTTC.

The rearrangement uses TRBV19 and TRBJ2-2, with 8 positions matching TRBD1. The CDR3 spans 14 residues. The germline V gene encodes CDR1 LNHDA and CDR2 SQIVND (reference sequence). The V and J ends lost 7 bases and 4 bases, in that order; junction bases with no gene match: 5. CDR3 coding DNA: TGTGCCAGTAAAGGACAGGGTACCACCGGGGAGCTGTTTTTT. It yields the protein CASKGQGTTGELFF. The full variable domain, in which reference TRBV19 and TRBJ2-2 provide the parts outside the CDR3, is DGGITQSPKYLFRKEGQNVTLSCEQNLNHDAMYWYRQDPGQGLRLIYYSQIVNDFQKGDIAEGYSVSREKKESFPLTVTSAQKNPTAFYLCASKGQGTTGELFFGEGSRLTVL.

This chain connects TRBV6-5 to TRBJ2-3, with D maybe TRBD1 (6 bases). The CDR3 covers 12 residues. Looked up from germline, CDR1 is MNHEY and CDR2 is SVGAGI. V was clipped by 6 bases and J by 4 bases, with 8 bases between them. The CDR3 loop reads CASSKGADTQYF. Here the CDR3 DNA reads TGTGCCAGCAGCAAGGGGGCAGATACGCAGTATTTT.

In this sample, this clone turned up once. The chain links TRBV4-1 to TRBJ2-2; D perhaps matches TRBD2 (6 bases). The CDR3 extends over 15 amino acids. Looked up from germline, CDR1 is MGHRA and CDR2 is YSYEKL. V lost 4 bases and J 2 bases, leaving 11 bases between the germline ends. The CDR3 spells CASSPLALNTGELFF. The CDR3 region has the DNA TGCGCCAGCAGCCCACTAGCCCTAAACACCGGGGAGCTGTTTTTT.

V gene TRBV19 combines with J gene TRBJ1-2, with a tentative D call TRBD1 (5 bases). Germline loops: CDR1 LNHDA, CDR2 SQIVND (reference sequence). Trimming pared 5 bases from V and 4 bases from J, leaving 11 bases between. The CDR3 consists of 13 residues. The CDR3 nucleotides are TGTGCCAGTAGTCCGACAGCCTCCTATGGCTACACCTTC. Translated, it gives CASSPTASYGYTF.

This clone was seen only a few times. The CDR3 sequence: CASKRSVAGELFF. DNA for the CDR3: TGTGCCAGTAAAAGGTCGGTGGCCGGGGAGCTGTTTTTT. The V gene is TRBV19, the J gene TRBJ2-2, with D uncertain. The CDR3 sequence is 13 residues long. Trimming took off 7 bases at V and 6 bases at J, with 12 bases between the two ends. Per the germline V gene, CDR1 is LNHDA and CDR2 is SQIVND (reference sequence). Supplemented by reference TRBV19 and TRBJ2-2, the full variable domain reads DGGITQSPKYLFRKEGQNVTLSCEQNLNHDAMYWYRQDPGQGLRLIYYSQIVNDFQKGDIAEGYSVSREKKESFPLTVTSAQKNPTAFYLCASKRSVAGELFFGEGSRLTVL.